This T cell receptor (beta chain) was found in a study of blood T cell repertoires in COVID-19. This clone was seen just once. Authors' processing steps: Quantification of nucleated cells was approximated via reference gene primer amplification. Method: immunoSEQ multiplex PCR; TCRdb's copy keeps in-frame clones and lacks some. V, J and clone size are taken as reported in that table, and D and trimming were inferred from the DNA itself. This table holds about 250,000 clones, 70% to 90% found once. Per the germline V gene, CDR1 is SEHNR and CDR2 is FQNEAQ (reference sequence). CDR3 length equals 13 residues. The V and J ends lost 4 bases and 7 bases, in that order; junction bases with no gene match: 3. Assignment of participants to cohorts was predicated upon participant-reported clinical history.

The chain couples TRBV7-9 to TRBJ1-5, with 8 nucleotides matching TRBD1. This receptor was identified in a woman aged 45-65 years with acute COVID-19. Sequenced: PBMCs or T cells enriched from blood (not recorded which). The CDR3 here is CASSSTGDQPQHF. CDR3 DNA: TGTGCCAGCAGCTCGACAGGGGACCAGCCCCAGCATTTT. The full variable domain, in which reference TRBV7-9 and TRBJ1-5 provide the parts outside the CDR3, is DTGVSQNPRHKITKRGQNVTFRCDPISEHNRLYWYRQTLGQGPEFLTYFQNEAQLEKSRLLSDRFSAERPKGSFSTLEIQRTEQGDSAMYLCASSSTGDQPQHFGDGTRLSIL.